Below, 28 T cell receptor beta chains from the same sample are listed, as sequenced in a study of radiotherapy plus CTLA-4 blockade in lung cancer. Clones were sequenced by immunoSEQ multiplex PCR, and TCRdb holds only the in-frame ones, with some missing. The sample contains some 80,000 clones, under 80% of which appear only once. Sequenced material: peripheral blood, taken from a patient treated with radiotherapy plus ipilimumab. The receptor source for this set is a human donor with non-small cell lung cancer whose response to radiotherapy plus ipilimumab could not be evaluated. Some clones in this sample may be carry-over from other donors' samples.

CDR3 residues: CASSESIAGVDEQFF. CDR3 coding DNA: TGCGCCAGCAGTGAGTCGATAGCGGGGGTAGATGAGCAGTTCTTC. This rearrangement joins TRBV10-2 to TRBJ2-1; TRBD2 agrees at 9 bases. The germline CDR1 and CDR2 sequences are WSHSY and SAAADI. This CDR3 has 15 residues. The V segment lost 0 bases and the J segment 8 bases; nucleotides outside the gene matches: 5.

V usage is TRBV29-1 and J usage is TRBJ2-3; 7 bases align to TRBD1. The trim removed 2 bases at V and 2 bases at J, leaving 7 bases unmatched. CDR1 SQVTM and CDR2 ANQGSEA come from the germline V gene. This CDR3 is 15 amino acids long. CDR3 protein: CSVETHGTVTDTQYF. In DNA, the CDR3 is TGCAGCGTTGAAACCCACGGGACAGTCACAGATACGCAGTATTTT.

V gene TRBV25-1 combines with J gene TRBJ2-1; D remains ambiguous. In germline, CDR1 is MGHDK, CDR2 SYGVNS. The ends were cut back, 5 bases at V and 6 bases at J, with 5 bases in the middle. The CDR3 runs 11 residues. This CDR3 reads CASSPSNEQFF. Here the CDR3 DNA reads TGTGCCAGCAGTCCGTCCAATGAGCAGTTCTTC.

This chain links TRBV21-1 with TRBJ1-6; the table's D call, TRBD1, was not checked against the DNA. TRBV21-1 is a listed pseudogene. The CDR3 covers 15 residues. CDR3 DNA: TGTGCCAGCAGCAGACAGGGGGCGAGAAATTCACCCCTCCACTTT. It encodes CASSRQGARNSPLHF.

The CDR3 is CAWSSTGQNQPQHF. The DNA for the CDR3 is TGTGCCTGGAGTAGCACAGGGCAAAATCAGCCCCAGCATTTT. The chain is built from TRBV30 and TRBJ1-5; a weak D match, TRBD1 (6 bases). Trimming removed 2 bases from V and 4 bases from J, with 12 bases in between. Germline V gene sequence: CDR1 GTSNPN, CDR2 SVGIG (reference sequence). This CDR3 has 14 residues. Supplemented by reference TRBV30 and TRBJ1-5, the full variable domain reads SQTIHQWPATLVQPVGSPLSLECTVEGTSNPNLYWYRQAAGRGLQLLFYSVGIGQISSEVPQNLSASRPQDRQFILSSKKLLLSDSGFYLCAWSSTGQNQPQHFGDGTRLSIL.

The CDR3 nucleotides are TGTGCCAGCTCTAGGGGGGGGCCCTATGGCTACACCTTC. The encoded protein is CASSRGGPYGYTF. This chain links TRBV6-5 with TRBJ1-2, with D possibly being TRBD1 (6 bases). CDR1 and CDR2 from the germline V gene are MNHEY and SVGAGI. V was shortened by 8 bases and J by 4 bases, with 14 bases between the two germline ends. There are 13 residues in the CDR3.

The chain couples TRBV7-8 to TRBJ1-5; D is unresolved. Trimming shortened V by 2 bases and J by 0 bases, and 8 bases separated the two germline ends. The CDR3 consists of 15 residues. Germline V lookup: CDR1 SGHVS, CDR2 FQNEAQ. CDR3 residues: CASSLYIDSNQPQHF. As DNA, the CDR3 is TGTGCCAGCAGCTTATACATTGATAGCAATCAGCCCCAGCATTTT. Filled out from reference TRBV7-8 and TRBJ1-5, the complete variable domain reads GAGVSQSPRYKVAKRGQDVALRCDPISGHVSLFWYQQALGQGPEFLTYFQNEAQLDKSGLPSDRFFAERPEGSVSTLKIQRTQQEDSAVYLCASSLYIDSNQPQHFGDGTRLSIL.

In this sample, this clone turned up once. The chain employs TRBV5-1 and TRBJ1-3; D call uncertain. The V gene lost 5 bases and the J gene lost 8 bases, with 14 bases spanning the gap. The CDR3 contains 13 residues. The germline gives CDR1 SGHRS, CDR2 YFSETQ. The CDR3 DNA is TGCGCCAGCAGTAGCCCCGCGGGTTACACCATATATTTT. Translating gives CASSSPAGYTIYF. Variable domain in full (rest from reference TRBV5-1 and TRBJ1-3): KAGVTQTPRYLIKTRGQQVTLSCSPISGHRSVSWYQQTPGQGLQFLFEYFSETQRNKGNFPGRFSGRQFSNSRSEMNVSTLELGDSALYLCASSSPAGYTIYFGEGSWLTVV.

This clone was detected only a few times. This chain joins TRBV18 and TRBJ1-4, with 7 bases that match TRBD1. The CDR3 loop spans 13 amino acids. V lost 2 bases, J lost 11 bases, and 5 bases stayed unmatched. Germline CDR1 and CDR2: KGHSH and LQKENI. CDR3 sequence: CASSPEGQSKLFF. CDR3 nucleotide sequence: TGTGCCAGCTCACCAGAGGGACAGAGCAAACTGTTTTTT.

The CDR3 DNA reads as TGTGCCAGCAGCCTGGGACAGGTTCTTTCTCAAGCTTTCTTT. Translated: CASSLGQVLSQAFF. J is TRBJ1-1 and V is TRBV7-2, with 8 nucleotides matching TRBD1. CDR1 and CDR2 (germline): SGHTA, FQGNSA. The CDR3 is made up of 14 amino acids. The trim removed 5 bases at V and 9 bases at J, leaving 11 bases unmatched.

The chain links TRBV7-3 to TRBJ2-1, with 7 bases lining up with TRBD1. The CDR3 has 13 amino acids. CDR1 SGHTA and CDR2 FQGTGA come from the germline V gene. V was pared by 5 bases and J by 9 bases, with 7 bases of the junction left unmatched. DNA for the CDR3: TGTGCCAGCAGCACGGGACAGCCTCCTGAGCAGTTCTTC. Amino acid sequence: CASSTGQPPEQFF.

DNA of the CDR3: TGTGCCAGCTCACCCAGTATACAGGGGGGCCCCTACGAGCAGTACTTC. Translating gives CASSPSIQGGPYEQYF. V and J are TRBV18 and TRBJ2-7, with 8 bases fitting TRBD1. Looked up from germline, CDR1 is KGHSH and CDR2 is LQKENI. Trimming removed 3 bases from V and 2 bases from J; junction bases left unmatched: 9. The CDR3 extends over 16 amino acids. The whole variable domain, remainder taken from reference TRBV18 and TRBJ2-7, is NAGVMQNPRHLVRRRGQEARLRCSPMKGHSHVYWYRQLPEEGLKFMVYLQKENIIDESGMPKERFSAEFPKEGPSILRIQQVVRGDSAAYFCASSPSIQGGPYEQYFGPGTRLTVT.

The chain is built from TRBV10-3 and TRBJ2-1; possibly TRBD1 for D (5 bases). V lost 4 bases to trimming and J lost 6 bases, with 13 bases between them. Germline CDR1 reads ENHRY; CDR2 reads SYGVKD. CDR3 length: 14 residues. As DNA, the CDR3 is TGTGCCATCAGTGGACAGAACCTCATCAATGAGCAGTTCTTC. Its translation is CAISGQNLINEQFF.

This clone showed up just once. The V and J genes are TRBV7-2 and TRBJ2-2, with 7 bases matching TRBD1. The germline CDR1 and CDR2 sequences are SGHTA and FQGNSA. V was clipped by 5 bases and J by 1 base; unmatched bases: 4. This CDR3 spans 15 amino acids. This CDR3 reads CASSRGGLNTGELFF. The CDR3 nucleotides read TGTGCCAGCAGCAGAGGGGGCCTGAACACCGGGGAGCTGTTTTTT.

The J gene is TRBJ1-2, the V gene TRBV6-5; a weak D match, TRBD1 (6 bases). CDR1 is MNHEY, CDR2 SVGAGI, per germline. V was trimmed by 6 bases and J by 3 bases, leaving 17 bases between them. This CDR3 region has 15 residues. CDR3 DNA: TGTGCCAGCAGCGGCCCTCAGGGGTTCGACTATGGCTACACCTTC. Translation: CASSGPQGFDYGYTF.

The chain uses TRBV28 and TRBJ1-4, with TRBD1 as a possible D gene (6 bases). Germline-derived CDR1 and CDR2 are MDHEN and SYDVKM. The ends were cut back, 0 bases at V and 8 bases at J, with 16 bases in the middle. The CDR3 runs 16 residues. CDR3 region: CASSLWPGAKGEKLFF. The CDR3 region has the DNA TGTGCCAGCAGTTTATGGCCAGGGGCTAAAGGGGAAAAACTGTTTTTT.

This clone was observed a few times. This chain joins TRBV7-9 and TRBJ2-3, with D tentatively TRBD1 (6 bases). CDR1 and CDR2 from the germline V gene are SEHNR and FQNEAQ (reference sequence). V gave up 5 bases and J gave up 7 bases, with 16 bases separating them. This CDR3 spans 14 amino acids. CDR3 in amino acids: CASSPSSGEYTQYF. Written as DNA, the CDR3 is TGTGCCAGCAGCCCTTCCTCAGGGGAGTATACGCAGTATTTT. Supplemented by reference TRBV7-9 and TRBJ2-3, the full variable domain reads DTGVSQNPRHKITKRGQNVTFRCDPISEHNRLYWYRQTLGQGPEFLTYFQNEAQLEKSRLLSDRFSAERPKGSFSTLEIQRTEQGDSAMYLCASSPSSGEYTQYFGPGTRLTVL.

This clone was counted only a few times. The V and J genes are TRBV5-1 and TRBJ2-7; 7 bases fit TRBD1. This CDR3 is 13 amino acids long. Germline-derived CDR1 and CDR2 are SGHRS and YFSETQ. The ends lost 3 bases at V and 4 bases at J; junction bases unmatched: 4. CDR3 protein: CASSSPTGYEQYF. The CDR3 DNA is TGCGCCAGCAGCTCCCCGACAGGGTACGAGCAGTACTTC.

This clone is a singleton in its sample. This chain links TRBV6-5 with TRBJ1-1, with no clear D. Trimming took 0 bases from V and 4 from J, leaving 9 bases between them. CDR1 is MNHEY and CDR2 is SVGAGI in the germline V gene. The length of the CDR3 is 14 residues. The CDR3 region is CASSYSGSPTEAFF. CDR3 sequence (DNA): TGTGCCAGCAGTTACTCCGGGTCTCCCACTGAAGCTTTCTTT.

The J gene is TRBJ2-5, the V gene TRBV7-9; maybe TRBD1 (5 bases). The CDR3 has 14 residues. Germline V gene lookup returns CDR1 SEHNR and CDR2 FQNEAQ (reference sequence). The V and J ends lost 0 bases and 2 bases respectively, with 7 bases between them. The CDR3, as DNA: TGTGCCAGCAGCTTAGCAGGGGCACAAGAGACCCAGTACTTC. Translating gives CASSLAGAQETQYF.

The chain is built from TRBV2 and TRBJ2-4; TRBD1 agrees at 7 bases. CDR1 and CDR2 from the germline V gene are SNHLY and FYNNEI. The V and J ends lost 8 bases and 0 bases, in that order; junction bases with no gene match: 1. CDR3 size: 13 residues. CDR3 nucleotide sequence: TGTGCCAGCCACAGGGGAGCCAAAAACATTCAGTACTTC. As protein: CASHRGAKNIQYF.

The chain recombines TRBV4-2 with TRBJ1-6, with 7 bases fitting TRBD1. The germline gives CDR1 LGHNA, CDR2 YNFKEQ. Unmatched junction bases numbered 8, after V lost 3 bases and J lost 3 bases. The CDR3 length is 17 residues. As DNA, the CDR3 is TGTGCCAGCAGCCATGTCAACAGGGGAGACTATAATTCACCCCTCCACTTT. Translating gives CASSHVNRGDYNSPLHF.

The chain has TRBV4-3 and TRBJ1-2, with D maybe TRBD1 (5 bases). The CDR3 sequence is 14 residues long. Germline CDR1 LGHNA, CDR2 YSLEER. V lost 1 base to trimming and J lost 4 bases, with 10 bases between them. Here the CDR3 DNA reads TGCGCCAGCAGCCAAGGGTCCGGGGGCTATGGCTACACCTTC. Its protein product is CASSQGSGGYGYTF.

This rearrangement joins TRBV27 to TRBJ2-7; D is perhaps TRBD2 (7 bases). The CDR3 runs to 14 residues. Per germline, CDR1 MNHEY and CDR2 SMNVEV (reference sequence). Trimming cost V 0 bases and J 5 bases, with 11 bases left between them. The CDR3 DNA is TGTGCCAGCAGTTTATCGCGGGGGCTCAACGAGCAGTACTTC. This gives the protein CASSLSRGLNEQYF.

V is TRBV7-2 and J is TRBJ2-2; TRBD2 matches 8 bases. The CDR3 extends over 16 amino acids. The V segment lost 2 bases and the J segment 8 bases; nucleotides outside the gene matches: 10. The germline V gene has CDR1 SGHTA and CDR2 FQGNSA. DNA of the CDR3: TGTGCCAGCAGCTTAACTAGCGGAACCTCGGTAGGGGAGCTGTTTTTT. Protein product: CASSLTSGTSVGELFF.

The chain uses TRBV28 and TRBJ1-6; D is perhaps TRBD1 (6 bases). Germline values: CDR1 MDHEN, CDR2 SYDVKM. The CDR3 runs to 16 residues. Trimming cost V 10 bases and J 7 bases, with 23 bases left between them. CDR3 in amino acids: CATKERGQPSNSPLHF. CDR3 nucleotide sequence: TGTGCCACCAAGGAGAGAGGACAGCCTTCAAATTCACCCCTCCACTTT.

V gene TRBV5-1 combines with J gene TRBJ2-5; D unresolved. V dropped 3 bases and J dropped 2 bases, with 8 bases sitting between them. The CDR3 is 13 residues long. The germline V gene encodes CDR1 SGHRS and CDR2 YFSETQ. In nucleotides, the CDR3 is TGCGCCAGCAGCTCCCAACGGCAAGAGACCCAGTACTTC. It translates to CASSSQRQETQYF.

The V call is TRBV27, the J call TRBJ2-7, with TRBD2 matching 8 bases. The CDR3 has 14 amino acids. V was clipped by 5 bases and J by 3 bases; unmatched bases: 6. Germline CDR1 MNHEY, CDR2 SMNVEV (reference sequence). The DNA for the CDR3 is TGTGCCAGCAGTCCCCTTGCGGGGGGCTACGAGCAGTACTTC. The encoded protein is CASSPLAGGYEQYF.